The 26 T cell receptor beta chains given below trace back to one sample, sequenced in a study of CXCR3-negative and CXCR3-positive naive CD8 T cells. Study-level points and caveats: Relative to CXCR3-negative naive cells, CXCR3-positive naive cells had more hydrophobic TRB CDR3s.

No antigen is known for these receptors. The method, 5' RACE with UMI labels, was used to prepare the TRB cDNA libraries. TCRdb reprocessed the 5' RACE reads and reports one entry per CDR3 protein, with no DNA. This sample carries 60,000 to 65,000 distinct CDR3 sequences, with 0.7% to 0.95% going to the ten biggest clones. Input material: naive CXCR3+ CD8+ T cells from blood. Indicated subset: CD45RO-CCR7+CD27+CD95- naive CD8+ T cells expressing CXCR3 (TNR3+). Receptor source: a human donor in good health. Some clones in this sample may be carry-over from other donors' samples.

The chain links TRBV14 to TRBJ2-1; TCRdb returns TRBD2, unconfirmable since there is no DNA. Looked up from germline, CDR1 is SGHDN and CDR2 is FVKESK. The CDR3 is 15 residues long. The CDR3 sequence: CASSQSGGPYNEPFF.

J is TRBJ2-1 and V is TRBV5-6; TCRdb indicates TRBD2, and absent DNA this call remains unverified. The germline gives CDR1 SGHDT, CDR2 YYEEEE. The CDR3 runs to 12 residues. CDR3 protein: CASSFGEYEQFF.

The V call is TRBV12-3 or TRBV12-4, the J call TRBJ2-7; TCRdb names TRBD1, which stays unverified in the absence of DNA. The CDR3 covers 13 residues. CDR3 region: CASGFGTDYEQYF.

This chain uses TRBV7-3 with TRBJ2-2; as DNA is missing, the TRBD1 call by TCRdb cannot be tested. Germline assignment: CDR1 SGHTA and CDR2 FQGTGA. This CDR3 has 16 amino acids. This chain's CDR3 is CASSWEQGTGTGELFF.

The CDR3 sequence: CASTRYGVGNTIYF. The chain combines TRBV5-1 with TRBJ1-3; without DNA, the TCRdb call of TRBD1 cannot be checked. Germline V gives CDR1 SGHRS, CDR2 YFSETQ. The CDR3 extends over 14 amino acids.

V gene TRBV20-1 combines with J gene TRBJ2-1; as DNA is missing, the TRBD2 call by TCRdb cannot be tested. CDR3 size: 15 residues. Looked up from germline, CDR1 is DFQATT and CDR2 is SNEGSKA (reference sequence). The CDR3 loop is CSARGSGGVYNEQFF.

The J gene is TRBJ2-2, the V gene TRBV12-3 or TRBV12-4. The CDR3 spans 12 residues. CDR3 in amino acids: CASSLSSGELFF.

The gene calls are TRBV7-9 and TRBJ1-2; without DNA, the TCRdb call of TRBD1 cannot be checked. This CDR3 comprises 14 residues. Germline CDR1 reads SEHNR; CDR2 reads FQNEAQ (reference sequence). The CDR3 here is CASSSRDRPYDYTF.

The chain couples TRBV28 to TRBJ2-7; TCRdb's D call, TRBD1, is unchecked because there is no DNA. There are 13 residues in the CDR3. Germline CDR1 MDHEN, CDR2 SYDVKM. This CDR3 is CASRNQGGDEQYF.

The chain employs TRBV7-6 and TRBJ2-3; TCRdb names TRBD1, which stays unverified in the absence of DNA. Germline V CDR1 and CDR2: SGHVS, FNYEAQ. The CDR3 loop spans 15 amino acids. CDR3 in amino acids: CASSPRGGDTDTQYF.

The chain joins TRBV29-1 to TRBJ2-7; TCRdb's D gene call, TRBD1, goes unchecked for lack of DNA. This CDR3 has 13 amino acids. Germline V gives CDR1 SQVTM, CDR2 ANQGSEA. The CDR3 loop is CSVVGQEAYEQYF.

CDR3: CSVFEYNEQFF. This rearrangement joins TRBV29-1 to TRBJ2-1. This CDR3 is 11 amino acids long. Germline loops: CDR1 SQVTM, CDR2 ANQGSEA.

The chain recombines TRBV5-1 with TRBJ2-1; TCRdb designates TRBD1, a call that cannot be tested without DNA. Germline CDR1 is SGHRS and CDR2 is YFSETQ. The CDR3 totals 15 residues. This CDR3 reads CASSPGQNSYNEQFF.

The chain uses TRBV11-2 and TRBJ2-7; checking the TCRdb D call of TRBD2 is not possible without DNA. This CDR3 spans 14 amino acids. Germline V gene data show CDR1 as SGHAT and CDR2 as FQNNGV. CDR3 sequence reads: CASSLTSGPQVQYF.

The chain recombines TRBV4-2 with TRBJ2-7; TCRdb returns TRBD2, unconfirmable since there is no DNA. Germline V gene lookup returns CDR1 LGHNA and CDR2 YNFKEQ. This CDR3 contains 15 residues. The CDR3 reads CASSQEQRGGIEQYF.

This chain connects TRBV28 to TRBJ2-3; TCRdb reports TRBD1, a call that lacks DNA to check it against. Germline CDR1 MDHEN, CDR2 SYDVKM. The CDR3 consists of 15 residues. This CDR3 is CASSPGTGWSDTQYF.

The chain carries TRBV19 and TRBJ2-7; TCRdb's D gene call, TRBD2, goes unchecked for lack of DNA. Per germline, CDR1 LNHDA and CDR2 SQIVND (reference sequence). This CDR3 region has 13 residues. CDR3 in amino acids: CASSASGGYEQYF.

CDR3 region: CASSLSTMSSYEQYF. The J gene is TRBJ2-7, the V gene TRBV27. The CDR3 contains 15 residues. The germline CDR1 and CDR2 sequences are MNHEY and SMNVEV (reference sequence).

The chain couples TRBV4-3 to TRBJ1-1. The CDR3 is 15 residues long. Per the germline V gene, CDR1 is LGHNA and CDR2 is YSLEER. The CDR3 sequence: CASSQESGLNTEAFF.

The genes are TRBV7-9 and TRBJ2-1; the TCRdb call, TRBD1, lacks DNA for checking. The CDR3 sequence is 16 residues long. Germline V gene data show CDR1 as SEHNR and CDR2 as FQNEAQ (reference sequence). The CDR3 spells CASSLGHRDTDNEQFF. Looking up the rest from reference TRBV7-9 and TRBJ2-1 gives the full variable domain: DTGVSQNPRHKITKRGQNVTFRCDPISEHNRLYWYRQTLGQGPEFLTYFQNEAQLEKSRLLSDRFSAERPKGSFSTLEIQRTEQGDSAMYLCASSLGHRDTDNEQFFGPGTRLTVL.

The chain carries TRBV29-1 and TRBJ1-1; the TCRdb D gene call, TRBD1, has no DNA to confirm it. Germline-derived CDR1 and CDR2 are SQVTM and ANQGSEA. The CDR3 is made up of 13 amino acids. The CDR3 here is CSVLGQPNTEAFF.

This chain joins TRBV4-2 and TRBJ2-6; without DNA, the TCRdb call of TRBD1 cannot be checked. CDR1 and CDR2 (germline): LGHNA, YNFKEQ. The CDR3 totals 16 residues. The CDR3 sequence: CASSDGTRSGANVLTF.

The chain couples TRBV2 to TRBJ2-3; TCRdb's D call of TRBD1 is untestable without DNA. Germline V lookup: CDR1 SNHLY, CDR2 FYNNEI. The CDR3 runs 16 residues. The CDR3 sequence: CASSAYGGQFTDTQYF.

This sequence joins TRBV29-1 and TRBJ1-2. Germline V gene lookup returns CDR1 SQVTM and CDR2 ANQGSEA. The CDR3 consists of 11 residues. The CDR3 here is CSVVFLYGYTF.

V gene TRBV20-1 combines with J gene TRBJ2-7; without DNA, the TCRdb call of TRBD1 cannot be checked. CDR3 size: 14 residues. From germline, CDR1 is DFQATT and CDR2 SNEGSKA (reference sequence). CDR3 loop: CSAPDPTPHYEQYF.

This chain uses TRBV6-2 or TRBV6-3 with TRBJ1-2. Germline loops: CDR1 MNHEY, CDR2 SVGEGT. The CDR3 spans 12 residues. This CDR3 reads CASSYPEEGYTF.